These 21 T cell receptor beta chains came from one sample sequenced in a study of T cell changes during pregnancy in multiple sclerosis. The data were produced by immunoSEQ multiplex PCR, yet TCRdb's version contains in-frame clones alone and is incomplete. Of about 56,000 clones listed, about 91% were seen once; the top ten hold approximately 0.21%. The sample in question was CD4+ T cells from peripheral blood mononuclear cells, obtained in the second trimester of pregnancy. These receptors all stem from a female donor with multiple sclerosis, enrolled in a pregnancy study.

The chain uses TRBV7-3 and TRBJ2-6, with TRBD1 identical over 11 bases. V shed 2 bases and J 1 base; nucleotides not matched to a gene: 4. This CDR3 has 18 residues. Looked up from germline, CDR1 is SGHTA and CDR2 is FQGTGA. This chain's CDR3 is CASSLLGQGASGANVLTF. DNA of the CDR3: TGTGCCAGCAGCTTATTAGGACAGGGGGCATCTGGGGCCAACGTCCTGACTTTC.

CDR3 region: CASSLVGQEETQYF. CDR3 DNA sequence: TGTGCCAGCAGCTTGGTAGGACAGGAGGAGACCCAGTACTTC. The J gene is TRBJ2-5, the V gene TRBV5-4, with 7 bases matching TRBD1. The trim removed 0 bases at V and 5 bases at J, leaving 4 bases unmatched. Germline V gene data show CDR1 as SGHNT and CDR2 as YYREEE (reference sequence). This CDR3 region has 14 residues.

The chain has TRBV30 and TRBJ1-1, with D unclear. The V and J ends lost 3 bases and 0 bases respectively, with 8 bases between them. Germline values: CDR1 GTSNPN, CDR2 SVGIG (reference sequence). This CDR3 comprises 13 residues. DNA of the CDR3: TGTGCCTGGAGCGGGGTTATGAACACTGAAGCTTTCTTT. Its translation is CAWSGVMNTEAFF. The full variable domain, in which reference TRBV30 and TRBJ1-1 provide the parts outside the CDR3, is SQTIHQWPATLVQPVGSPLSLECTVEGTSNPNLYWYRQAAGRGLQLLFYSVGIGQISSEVPQNLSASRPQDRQFILSSKKLLLSDSGFYLCAWSGVMNTEAFFGQGTRLTVV.

CDR3 region: CASRRQGGQPQHF. The DNA of the CDR3 is TGTGCCAGCAGGCGACAGGGTGGACAGCCCCAGCATTTT. The V gene is TRBV6-5, the J gene TRBJ1-5, with TRBD1 matching over 7 bases. Germline CDR1 MNHEY, CDR2 SVGAGI. V lost 6 bases and J lost 7; bases outside the gene matches: 6. CDR3 length: 13 amino acids.

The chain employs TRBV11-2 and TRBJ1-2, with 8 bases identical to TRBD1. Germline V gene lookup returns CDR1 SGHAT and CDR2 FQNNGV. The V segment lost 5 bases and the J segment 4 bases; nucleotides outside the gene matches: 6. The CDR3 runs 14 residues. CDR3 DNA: TGTGCCAGCAGCCCACAGGGGGATGGCTATGGCTACACCTTC. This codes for CASSPQGDGYGYTF. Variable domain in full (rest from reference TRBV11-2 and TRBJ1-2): EAGVAQSPRYKIIEKRQSVAFWCNPISGHATLYWYQQILGQGPKLLIQFQNNGVVDDSQLPKDRFSAERLKGVDSTLKIQPAKLEDSAVYLCASSPQGDGYGYTFGSGTRLTVV.

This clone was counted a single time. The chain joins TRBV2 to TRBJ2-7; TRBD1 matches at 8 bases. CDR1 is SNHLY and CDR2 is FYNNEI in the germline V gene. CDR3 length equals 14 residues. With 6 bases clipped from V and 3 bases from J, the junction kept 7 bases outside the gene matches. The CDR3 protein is CASSRDRSYYEQYF. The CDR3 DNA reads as TGTGCCAGCAGCCGGGACAGGAGCTACTACGAGCAGTACTTC.

CDR3 residues: CASSSLTFGGETQYF. Here the CDR3 DNA reads TGCGCCAGCAGCTCCTTGACCTTTGGGGGGGAGACCCAGTACTTC. The chain has TRBV5-1 and TRBJ2-5; a possible D gene is TRBD2 (6 bases). Trimming cost V 3 bases and J 5 bases, with 17 bases left between them. Per germline, CDR1 SGHRS and CDR2 YFSETQ. The CDR3 extends over 15 amino acids.

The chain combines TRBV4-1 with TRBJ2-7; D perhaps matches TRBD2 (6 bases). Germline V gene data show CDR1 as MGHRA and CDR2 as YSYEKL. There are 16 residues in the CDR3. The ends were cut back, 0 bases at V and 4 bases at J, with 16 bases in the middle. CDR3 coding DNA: TGCGCCAGCAGCCAAGATTTGCCTAGCGCGAATTACGAGCAGTACTTC. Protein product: CASSQDLPSANYEQYF.

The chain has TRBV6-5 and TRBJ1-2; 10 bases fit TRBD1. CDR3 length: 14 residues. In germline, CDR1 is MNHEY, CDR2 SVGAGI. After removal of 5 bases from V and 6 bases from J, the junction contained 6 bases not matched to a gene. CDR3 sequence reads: CASSRDRGTHGYTF. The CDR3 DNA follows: TGTGCCAGCAGTCGGGACAGGGGAACCCATGGCTACACCTTC.

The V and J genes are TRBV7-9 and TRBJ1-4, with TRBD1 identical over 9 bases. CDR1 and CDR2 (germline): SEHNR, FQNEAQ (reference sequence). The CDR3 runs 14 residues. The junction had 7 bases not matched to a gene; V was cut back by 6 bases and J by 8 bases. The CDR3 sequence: CASSKGQGREKLFF. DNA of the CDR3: TGTGCCAGCAGTAAGGGACAGGGTAGGGAAAAACTGTTTTTT.

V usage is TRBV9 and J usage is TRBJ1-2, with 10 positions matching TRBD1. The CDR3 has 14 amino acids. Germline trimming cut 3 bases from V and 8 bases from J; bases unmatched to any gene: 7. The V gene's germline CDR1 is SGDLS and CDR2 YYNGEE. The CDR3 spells CASSETGGAGGYTF. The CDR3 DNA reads TGTGCCAGCAGCGAGACAGGGGGCGCAGGGGGCTACACCTTC.

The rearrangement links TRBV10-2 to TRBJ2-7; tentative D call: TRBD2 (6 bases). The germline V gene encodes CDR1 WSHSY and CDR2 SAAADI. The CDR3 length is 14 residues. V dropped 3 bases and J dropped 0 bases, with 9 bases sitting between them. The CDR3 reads CASSDAGISYEQYF. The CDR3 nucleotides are TGCGCCAGCAGTGACGCGGGAATCTCCTACGAGCAGTACTTC.

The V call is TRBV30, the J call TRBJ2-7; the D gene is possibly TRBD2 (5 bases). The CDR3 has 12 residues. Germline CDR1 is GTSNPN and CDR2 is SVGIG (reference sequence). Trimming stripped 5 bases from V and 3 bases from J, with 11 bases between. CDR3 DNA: TGTGCCTGGGACCGACGGGACTACGAGCAGTACTTC. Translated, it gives CAWDRRDYEQYF.

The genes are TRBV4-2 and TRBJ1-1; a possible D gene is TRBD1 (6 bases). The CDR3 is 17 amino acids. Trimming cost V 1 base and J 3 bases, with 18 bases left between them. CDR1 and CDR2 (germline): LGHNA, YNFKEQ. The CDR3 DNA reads TGTGCCAGCAGCCAAGGAACAGGGATGCGTATGGACACTGAAGCTTTCTTT. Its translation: CASSQGTGMRMDTEAFF.

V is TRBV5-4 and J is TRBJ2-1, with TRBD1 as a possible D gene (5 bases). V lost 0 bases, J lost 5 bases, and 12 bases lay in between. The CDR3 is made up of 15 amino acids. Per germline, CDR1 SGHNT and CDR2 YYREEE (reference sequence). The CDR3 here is CASSLGQGRDNEQFF. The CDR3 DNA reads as TGTGCCAGCAGCTTGGGGCAGGGCAGGGACAATGAGCAGTTCTTC.

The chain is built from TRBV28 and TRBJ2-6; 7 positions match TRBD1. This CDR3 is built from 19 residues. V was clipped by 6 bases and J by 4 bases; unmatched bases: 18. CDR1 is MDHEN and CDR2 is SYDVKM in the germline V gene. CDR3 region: CASSYRPGQSPSGANVLTF. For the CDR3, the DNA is TGTGCCAGCAGCTATAGGCCGGGACAGTCCCCTTCGGGGGCCAACGTCCTGACTTTC.

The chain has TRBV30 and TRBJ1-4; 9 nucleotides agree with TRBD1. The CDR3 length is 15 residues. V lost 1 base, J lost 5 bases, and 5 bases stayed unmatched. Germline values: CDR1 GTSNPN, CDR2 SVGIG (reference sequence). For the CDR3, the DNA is TGTGCCTGGAGTGCGGGACAGGGAGGGAATGAAAAACTGTTTTTT. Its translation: CAWSAGQGGNEKLFF.

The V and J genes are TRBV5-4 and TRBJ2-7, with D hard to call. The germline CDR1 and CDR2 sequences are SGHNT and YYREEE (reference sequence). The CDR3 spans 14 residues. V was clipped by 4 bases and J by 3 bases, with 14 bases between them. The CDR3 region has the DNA TGTGCCAGCAGCCCGTGGCCACAGCACTACGAGCAGTACTTC. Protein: CASSPWPQHYEQYF.

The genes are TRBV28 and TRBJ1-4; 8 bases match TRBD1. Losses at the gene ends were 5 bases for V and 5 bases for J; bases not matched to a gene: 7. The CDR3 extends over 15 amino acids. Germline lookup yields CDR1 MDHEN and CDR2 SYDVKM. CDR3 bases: TGTGCCAGCAGTCCCCCGACAGGGGTAAATGAAAAACTGTTTTTT. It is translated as CASSPPTGVNEKLFF.

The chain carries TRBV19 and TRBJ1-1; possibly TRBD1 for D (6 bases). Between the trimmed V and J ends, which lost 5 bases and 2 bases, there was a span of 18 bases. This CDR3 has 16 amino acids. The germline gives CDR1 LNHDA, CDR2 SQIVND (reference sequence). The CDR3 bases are TGTGCCAGTAGTCTAAACTGGGGGGGCCCTAACACTGAAGCTTTCTTT. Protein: CASSLNWGGPNTEAFF.

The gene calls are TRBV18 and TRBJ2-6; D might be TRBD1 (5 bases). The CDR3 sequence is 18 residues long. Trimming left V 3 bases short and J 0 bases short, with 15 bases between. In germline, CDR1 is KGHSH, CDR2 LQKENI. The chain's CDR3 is CASSPGVKTASGANVLTF. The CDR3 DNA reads TGTGCCAGCTCACCTGGCGTTAAGACAGCCTCTGGGGCCAACGTCCTGACTTTC.